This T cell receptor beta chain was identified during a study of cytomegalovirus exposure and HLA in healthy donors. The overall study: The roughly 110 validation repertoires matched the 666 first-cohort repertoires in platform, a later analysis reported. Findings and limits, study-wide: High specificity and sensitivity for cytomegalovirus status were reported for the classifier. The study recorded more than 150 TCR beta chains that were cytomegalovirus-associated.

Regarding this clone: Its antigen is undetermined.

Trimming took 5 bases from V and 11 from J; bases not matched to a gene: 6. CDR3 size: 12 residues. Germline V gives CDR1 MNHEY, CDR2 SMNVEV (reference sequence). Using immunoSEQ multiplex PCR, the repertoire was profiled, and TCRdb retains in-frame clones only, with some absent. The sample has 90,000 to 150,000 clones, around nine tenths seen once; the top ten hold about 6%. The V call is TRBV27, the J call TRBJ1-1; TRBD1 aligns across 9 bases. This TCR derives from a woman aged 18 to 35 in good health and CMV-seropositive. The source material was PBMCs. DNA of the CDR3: TGTGCCAGCAGTGCAGACAGGGGGGAGGCTTTCTTT. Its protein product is CASSADRGEAFF.